These T cell receptor beta chains were read from a single sample in a study of T cells in Graves' hyperthyroidism and ophthalmopathy. One entry per CDR3 protein results from TCRdb running MiXCR on the multiplex PCR reads. The sample lists about 360,000 distinct CDR3 sequences, roughly 13% occurring once. Sequenced: blood. These receptors all stem from a woman under 30 with Graves' hyperthyroidism. Both conserved end residues are part of each CDR3. The D gene is left open where the match is weak. Only part of the rows carry a size: once, few, many, or a class if the clone is expanded.

V gene	D gene	clone size	J gene	CDR3 DNA	CDR3 protein
TRBV24-1	-	few	TRBJ1-2	TGTGCCACCAGTGAGGGAAGCTATGGCTACACCTTC	CATSEGSYGYTF
TRBV5-1	-	many	TRBJ2-3	TGCGCCAGCAGCACCTCACCGGGACATTCCCCTAGCACAGATACGCAGTATTTT	CASSTSPGHSPSTDTQYF
TRBV4-2	-	few	TRBJ2-7	TGTGCCAGCAGCCAAGAGGTGGGACTTATGGCCTACGAGCAGTACTTC	CASSQEVGLMAYEQYF
TRBV30	-	many	TRBJ2-1	TGTGCCTGGAGTGTAGGTCAGGGACCCAATGAGCAGTTCTTC	CAWSVGQGPNEQFF
TRBV2	TRBD2	many	TRBJ2-1	TGTGCCAGCAGTGAACCTACACTAGCGGGAGTTGAGCAGTTCTTC	CASSEPTLAGVEQFF
TRBV9	-	-	TRBJ1-4	TGTGCCAGCAGCGCAACGCCAAGTCAAGAAAAACTGTTTTTT	CASSATPSQEKLFF
TRBV12-3/TRBV12-4	-	many	TRBJ2-7	TGTGCCAGCAGTTTCGACACCTACGAGCAGTACTTC	CASSFDTYEQYF
TRBV2	-	many	TRBJ1-2	TGTGCCAGCAGTGGAGGCATCGACTATGGCTACACCTTC	CASSGGIDYGYTF
TRBV4-2	-	-	TRBJ1-6	TGTGCCAGCAGCCAAGATCGAAGCCATAATTCACCCCTCCACTTT	CASSQDRSHNSPLHF
TRBV5-1	-	-	TRBJ2-6	TGCGCCAGCAGCTTGGACGGTGGGGCCAACGTCCTGACTTTC	CASSLDGGANVLTF
TRBV19	-	few	TRBJ1-2	TGTGCCAGTATCGGCCCGAGTCACTATGGCTACACCTTC	CASIGPSHYGYTF
TRBV19	-	-	TRBJ2-4	TGTGCCAGTAGTAACGGGCTCAACCTTTTAGGTGCCAAAAACATTCAGTACTTC	CASSNGLNLLGAKNIQYF
TRBV29-1	-	many	TRBJ2-5	TGCAGCGTTGAGACAAGGACCCAGTACTTC	CSVETRTQYF
TRBV3-1	-	many	TRBJ2-7	TGTGCCAGCAGCCAAGATAGGGCAGAGCAGTACTTC	CASSQDRAEQYF
TRBV7-9	-	many	TRBJ1-2	TGTGCCAGCAGGAAACCCTACGATGGCTACACCTTC	CASRKPYDGYTF
TRBV5-4	-	-	TRBJ2-2	TGTGCCAGCAGCTTAGGGACCCACACCGGGGAGCTGTTTTTT	CASSLGTHTGELFF
TRBV11-2	-	many	TRBJ2-7	TGTGCCAGCAGAAGGACAGCAAGCTCCTACGAGCAGTACTTC	CASRRTASSYEQYF
TRBV12-3/TRBV12-4	-	many	TRBJ1-5	TGTGCCAGCAGTATCCGCCTCAGCCAGCCCCAGCATTTT	CASSIRLSQPQHF
TRBV12-3/TRBV12-4	-	many	TRBJ2-2	TGTGCCAGCAGTTTCATTGGGGGGAACACCGGGGAGCTGTTTTTT	CASSFIGGNTGELFF
TRBV24-1	-	-	TRBJ2-2	TGTGCCACCAGTGGGGGATCGAACACCGGGGAGCTGTTTTTT	CATSGGSNTGELFF
TRBV18	-	many	TRBJ1-2	TGTGCCAGCTCACCACCTGGTCCGACAGATGGCTACACCTTC	CASSPPGPTDGYTF
TRBV7-8	-	many	TRBJ1-2	TGTGCCAGCAGCTTAGATATGGAGAACTACTATGGCTACACCTTC	CASSLDMENYYGYTF
TRBV20-1	-	-	TRBJ2-3	TGCAGTGCTATAGAGAGCACAGATACGCAGTATTTT	CSAIESTDTQYF